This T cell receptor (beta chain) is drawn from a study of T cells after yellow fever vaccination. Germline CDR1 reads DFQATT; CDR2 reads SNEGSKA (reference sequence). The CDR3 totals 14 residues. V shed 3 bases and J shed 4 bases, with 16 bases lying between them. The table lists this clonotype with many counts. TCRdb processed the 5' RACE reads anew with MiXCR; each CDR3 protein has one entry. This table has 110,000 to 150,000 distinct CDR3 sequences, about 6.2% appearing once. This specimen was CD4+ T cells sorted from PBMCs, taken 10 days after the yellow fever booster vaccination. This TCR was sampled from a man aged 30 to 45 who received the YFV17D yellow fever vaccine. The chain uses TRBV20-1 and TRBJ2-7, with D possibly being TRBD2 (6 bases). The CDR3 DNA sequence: TGCAGTGCTAGTTTGGCCCTCGGAGGGTACGAGCAGTACTTC. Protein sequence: CSASLALGGYEQYF.